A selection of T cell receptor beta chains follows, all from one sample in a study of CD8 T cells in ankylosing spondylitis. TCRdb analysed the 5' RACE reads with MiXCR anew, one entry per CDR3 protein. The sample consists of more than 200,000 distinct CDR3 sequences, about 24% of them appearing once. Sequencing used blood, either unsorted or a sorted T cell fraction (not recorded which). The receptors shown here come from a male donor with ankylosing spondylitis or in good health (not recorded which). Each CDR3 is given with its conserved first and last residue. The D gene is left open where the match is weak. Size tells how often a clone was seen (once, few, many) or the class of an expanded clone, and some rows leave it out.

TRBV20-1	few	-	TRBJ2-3	CSALRGARTDTQYF	TGCAGTGCTTTAAGGGGGGCCCGCACAGATACGCAGTATTTT
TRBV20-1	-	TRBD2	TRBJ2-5	CSAEKRGVETQYF	TGCAGTGCTGAGAAGCGGGGGGTAGAGACCCAGTACTTC
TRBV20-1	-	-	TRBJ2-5	CSAGWGGETQYF	TGCAGTGCTGGGTGGGGTGGGGAGACCCAGTACTTC
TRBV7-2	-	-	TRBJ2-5	CASSLTGLQYF	TGTGCCAGCAGCTTAACAGGACTACAGTACTTC
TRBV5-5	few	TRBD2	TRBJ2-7	CASSLAGSGASYEQYF	TGTGCCAGCAGCTTGGCGGGCAGCGGGGCCTCCTACGAGCAGTACTTC
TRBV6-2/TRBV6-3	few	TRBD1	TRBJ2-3	CASSPEGQGWATDTQYF	TGTGCCAGCAGCCCCGAAGGACAGGGGTGGGCCACAGATACGCAGTATTTT
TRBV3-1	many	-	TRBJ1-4	CASSLYTEKLFF	TGTGCCAGCAGCCTCTATACCGAAAAACTGTTTTTT
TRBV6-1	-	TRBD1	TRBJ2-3	CASRDRVGLGTDTQYF	TGTGCCAGCAGAGACAGGGTTGGCTTGGGCACAGATACGCAGTATTTT
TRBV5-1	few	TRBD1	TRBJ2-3	CASSSPPGDRGPYTDTQYF	TGCGCCAGCAGCTCCCCCCCAGGGGACAGGGGGCCCTACACAGATACGCAGTATTTT
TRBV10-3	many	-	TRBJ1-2	CAISDGTNYGYTF	TGTGCCATCAGTGATGGGACTAACTATGGCTACACCTTC
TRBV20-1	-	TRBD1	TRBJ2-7	CSARSLPGTGGSYEQYF	TGCAGTGCTAGAAGTCTTCCCGGGACAGGGGGTTCCTACGAGCAGTACTTC
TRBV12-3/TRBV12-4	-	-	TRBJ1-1	CASRVDTEAFF	TGTGCCAGCAGGGTGGACACTGAAGCTTTCTTT
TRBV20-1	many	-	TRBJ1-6	CSATAGGDSPLHF	TGCAGTGCTACCGCCGGGGGCGATTCACCCCTCCACTTT
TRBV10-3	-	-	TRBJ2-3	CAISEGRRAPGFADTQYF	TGTGCCATCAGTGAGGGTAGGCGCGCCCCCGGTTTCGCAGATACGCAGTATTTT
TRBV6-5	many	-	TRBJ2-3	CASSWGTVADTQYF	TGTGCCAGCAGTTGGGGGACCGTCGCAGATACGCAGTATTTT
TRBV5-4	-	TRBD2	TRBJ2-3	CASSSGGGVISDTQYF	TGTGCCAGCAGCTCCGGCGGGGGGGTAATTTCCGATACGCAGTATTTT
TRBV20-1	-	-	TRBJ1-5	CSARDERPLEFQHF	TGCAGTGCTAGAGACGAACGACCACTGGAGTTCCAGCATTTT
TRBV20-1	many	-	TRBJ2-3	CSAPAFGTDTQYF	TGCAGTGCCCCAGCCTTCGGTACAGATACGCAGTATTTT
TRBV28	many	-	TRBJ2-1	CASSYQITVDQSSYNEQFF	TGTGCCAGCAGCTACCAGATAACCGTGGATCAGAGCTCCTACAATGAGCAGTTCTTC
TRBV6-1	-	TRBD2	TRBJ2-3	CASSPPGLAVSTQYF	TGTGCCAGCAGCCCACCGGGACTAGCCGTCTCTACGCAGTATTTT
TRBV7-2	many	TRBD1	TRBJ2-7	CASSTRDSYEQYF	TGTGCCAGCAGCACCCGGGACAGCTACGAGCAGTACTTC
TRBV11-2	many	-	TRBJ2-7	CASRDVLVVEQYF	TGTGCCAGCAGGGACGTGCTGGTTGTCGAGCAGTACTTC
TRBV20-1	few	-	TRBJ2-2	CSASGGVDTGELFF	TGCAGTGCTAGCGGAGGGGTGGACACCGGGGAGCTGTTTTTT
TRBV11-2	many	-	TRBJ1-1	CASSLDLAQLSNTEAFF	TGTGCCAGCAGCTTAGATCTAGCCCAGCTCTCGAACACTGAAGCTTTCTTT
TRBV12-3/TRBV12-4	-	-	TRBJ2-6	CASRGEGANVLTF	TGTGCCAGCAGGGGTGAAGGGGCCAACGTCCTGACTTTC
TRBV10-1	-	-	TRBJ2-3	CASSERGTNTDTQYF	TGCGCCAGCAGTGAGAGGGGGACTAACACAGATACGCAGTATTTT
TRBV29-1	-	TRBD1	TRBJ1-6	CSVGTGVIPGPSPLHF	TGCAGCGTGGGGACAGGGGTAATACCAGGCCCCTCACCCCTCCACTTT
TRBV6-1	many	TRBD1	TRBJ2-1	CASSTRTGLSYNEQFF	TGTGCCAGCAGTACCCGGACAGGGCTCTCCTACAATGAGCAGTTCTTC
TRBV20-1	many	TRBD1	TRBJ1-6	CSGDSSYNSPLHF	TGCAGTGGGGACAGCTCCTATAATTCACCCCTCCACTTT
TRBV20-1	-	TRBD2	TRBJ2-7	CSAYHPGGSYEQYF	TGCAGTGCCTACCACCCGGGGGGCTCCTACGAGCAGTACTTC
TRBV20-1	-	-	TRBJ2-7	CSARAVSYEQYF	TGCAGTGCTAGGGCGGTCTCCTACGAGCAGTACTTC
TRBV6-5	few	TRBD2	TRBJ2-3	CASSSLRGGAYTQYF	TGTGCCAGCAGTTCCCTCCGGGGGGGCGCTTATACGCAGTATTTT
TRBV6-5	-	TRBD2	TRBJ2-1	CASSYAGLRDYNEQFF	TGTGCCAGCAGTTACGCGGGACTAAGAGACTACAATGAGCAGTTCTTC
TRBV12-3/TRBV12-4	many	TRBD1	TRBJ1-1	CASRGTGGTDTEAFF	TGTGCCAGCAGGGGGACAGGGGGAACGGACACTGAAGCTTTCTTT
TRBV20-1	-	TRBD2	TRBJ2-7	CSANSGGPYEQYF	TGCAGTGCCAATAGCGGGGGGCCCTACGAGCAGTACTTC
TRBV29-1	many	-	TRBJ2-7	CSVEFSYEQYF	TGCAGCGTTGAGTTCAGCTACGAGCAGTACTTC
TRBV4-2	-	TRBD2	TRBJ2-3	CASSLLRTSGGDTDTQYF	TGTGCCAGCAGCCTCCTCCGGACCAGCGGGGGGGACACAGATACGCAGTATTTT
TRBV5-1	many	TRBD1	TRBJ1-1	CASSLVQGTDSFF	TGCGCCAGCAGCTTAGTTCAGGGGACAGATAGCTTCTTT
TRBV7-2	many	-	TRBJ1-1	CASSSDAGVGFF	TGTGCCAGCAGCTCGGACGCCGGGGTTGGGTTCTTT
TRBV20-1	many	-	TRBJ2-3	CSARPAADTQYF	TGCAGTGCCAGGCCGGCTGCAGATACGCAGTATTTT
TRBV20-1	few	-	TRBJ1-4	CSAVPHGSNEKLFF	TGCAGTGCCGTTCCCCATGGGTCCAATGAAAAACTGTTTTTT
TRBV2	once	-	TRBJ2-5	CASALGYQETQYF	TGTGCCAGCGCCCTCGGGTACCAAGAGACCCAGTACTTC
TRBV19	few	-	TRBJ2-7	CASSNTLEQYF	TGTGCCAGTAGTAACACACTCGAGCAGTACTTC
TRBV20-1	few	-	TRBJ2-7	CSASGSGTTYEQYF	TGCAGTGCTAGCGGTTCAGGAACCACCTACGAGCAGTACTTC
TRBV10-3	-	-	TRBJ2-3	CAVHPGRASTDTQYF	TGTGCCGTCCATCCCGGGCGGGCTAGCACAGATACGCAGTATTTT
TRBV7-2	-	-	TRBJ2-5	CASSLVGFRGRETQYF	TGTGCCAGCAGCTTAGTCGGGTTCAGGGGACGAGAGACCCAGTACTTC
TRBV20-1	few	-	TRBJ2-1	CSAREDRDHNEQFF	TGCAGTGCTAGGGAGGACAGAGACCACAATGAGCAGTTCTTC
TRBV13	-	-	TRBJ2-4	CASSLVGPGPTKDIQYF	TGTGCCAGCAGCTTAGTGGGTCCAGGACCTACAAAGGACATTCAGTACTTC
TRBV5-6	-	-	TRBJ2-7	CAMSPGDSYEQYF	TGTGCCATGAGCCCCGGGGACTCCTACGAGCAGTACTTC
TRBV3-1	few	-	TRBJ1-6	CASSRDSSPLHF	TGTGCCAGCAGCCGCGACAGTTCACCCCTCCACTTT
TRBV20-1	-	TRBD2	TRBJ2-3	CSAQRGGTDTQYF	TGCAGTGCTCAGCGGGGGGGCACAGATACGCAGTATTTT
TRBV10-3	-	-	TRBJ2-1	CAISDPLASVYNEQFF	TGTGCCATCAGTGACCCCCTGGCGAGCGTCTACAATGAGCAGTTCTTC